This is a list of T cell receptor beta chains from one sample in a study of cytomegalovirus exposure and HLA in healthy donors. TCRdb's copy holds only in-frame clones and misses some; the assay was immunoSEQ multiplex PCR. The profile shows around 170,000 clones, approximately 81% of them singletons. The specimen sequenced was PBMCs. These receptors were obtained from a man over 45 in good health and CMV-seronegative. Both conserved end residues are part of each CDR3. A D gene is named only where the DNA matches it firmly. Size values are once, few and many counts, or a class for expanded clones, and some rows have none.

J gene: TRBJ1-5; clone size: -; D gene: -; V gene: TRBV4-2; CDR3 DNA: TGTGCCAGCAGCCAAGATCCTTATCAGCCCCAGCATTTT; CDR3 protein: CASSQDPYQPQHF
J gene: TRBJ1-3; clone size: -; D gene: -; V gene: TRBV19; CDR3 DNA: TGTGCCAGTAGTACGGGGAAACCTGGAAACACCATATATTTT; CDR3 protein: CASSTGKPGNTIYF
J gene: TRBJ2-3; clone size: -; D gene: -; V gene: TRBV4-3; CDR3 DNA: TGCGCCAGCAGCCAAGTCTTGACAGATACGCAGTATTTT; CDR3 protein: CASSQVLTDTQYF
J gene: TRBJ2-7; clone size: -; D gene: -; V gene: TRBV15; CDR3 DNA: TGTGCCACCAGCAGAGATCCCGGGTACGAGCAGTACTTC; CDR3 protein: CATSRDPGYEQYF
J gene: TRBJ1-4; clone size: once; D gene: -; V gene: TRBV4-2; CDR3 DNA: TGTGCCAGCAGCCAAGGGGCGGGAAATGAAAAACTGTTTTTT; CDR3 protein: CASSQGAGNEKLFF
J gene: TRBJ1-2; clone size: -; D gene: -; V gene: TRBV27; CDR3 DNA: TGTGCCAGCAGTTTATCCCCTGACAGAAATTATGGCTACACCTTC; CDR3 protein: CASSLSPDRNYGYTF
J gene: TRBJ1-1; clone size: -; D gene: TRBD1; V gene: TRBV6-5; CDR3 DNA: TGTGCCAGCATCAAACAGGGGAGGGCTTTCTTT; CDR3 protein: CASIKQGRAFF
J gene: TRBJ1-2; clone size: few; D gene: TRBD1; V gene: TRBV5-1; CDR3 DNA: TGCGCCAGCAGCTGGGGACCTATGGGACAGGCAGCTGGCTACACCTTC; CDR3 protein: CASSWGPMGQAAGYTF
J gene: TRBJ1-6; clone size: -; D gene: -; V gene: TRBV6-1; CDR3 DNA: TGTGCCAGCAGCCCGAACAGGTCGGGTAATTCACCCCTCCACTTT; CDR3 protein: CASSPNRSGNSPLHF
J gene: TRBJ1-1; clone size: -; D gene: -; V gene: TRBV20-1; CDR3 DNA: TGCAGTGTCCGATACGGGGGTGAAGCTTTCTTT; CDR3 protein: CSVRYGGEAFF
J gene: TRBJ2-7; clone size: -; D gene: -; V gene: TRBV7-9; CDR3 DNA: TGTTCCAGCAGCCAAACCTACGAGCAGTACTTC; CDR3 protein: CSSSQTYEQYF
J gene: TRBJ1-2; clone size: -; D gene: TRBD1; V gene: TRBV4-1; CDR3 DNA: TGCGCCAGCAGCCAAAAAGGACAGGGCCGCAACTATGGCTACACCTTC; CDR3 protein: CASSQKGQGRNYGYTF
J gene: TRBJ1-5; clone size: -; D gene: TRBD1; V gene: TRBV19; CDR3 DNA: TGTGCCAGTAGGGGACAGCCCAATCAGCCCCAGCATTTT; CDR3 protein: CASRGQPNQPQHF
J gene: TRBJ2-1; clone size: -; D gene: -; V gene: TRBV4-3; CDR3 DNA: TGCGCCAGCAGCCCGGGACTCTACAATGGGCAGTTCTTC; CDR3 protein: CASSPGLYNGQFF
J gene: TRBJ2-3; clone size: -; D gene: TRBD2; V gene: TRBV5-5; CDR3 DNA: TGTGCCAGCAGCTTGGGGGAGGGGACAGATACGCAGTATTTT; CDR3 protein: CASSLGEGTDTQYF
J gene: TRBJ2-6; clone size: -; D gene: TRBD1; V gene: TRBV6-6; CDR3 DNA: TGTGCCAGTTTCCGACAGGGGGTTGGTGGGGCCAACGTCCTGACTTTC; CDR3 protein: CASFRQGVGGANVLTF
J gene: TRBJ1-2; clone size: once; D gene: -; V gene: TRBV28; CDR3 DNA: TGTGCCAGCGTCGGGGGAGGGAAGGTCTATGGCTACACCTTC; CDR3 protein: CASVGGGKVYGYTF
J gene: TRBJ2-1; clone size: -; D gene: -; V gene: TRBV5-6; CDR3 DNA: TGTGCCAGCAGCTTGACACAGTCATACAATGAGCAGTTCTTC; CDR3 protein: CASSLTQSYNEQFF
J gene: TRBJ1-5; clone size: -; D gene: -; V gene: TRBV4-1; CDR3 DNA: TGCGCCAGCAGCCAAGAAGGGGCAGGTCAGCCCCAGCATTTT; CDR3 protein: CASSQEGAGQPQHF
J gene: TRBJ1-1; clone size: -; D gene: -; V gene: TRBV19; CDR3 DNA: TGTGCCAGTGGTAGGAGAGCGAACACTGAAGCTTTCTTT; CDR3 protein: CASGRRANTEAFF
J gene: TRBJ2-3; clone size: -; D gene: TRBD1; V gene: TRBV5-6; CDR3 DNA: TGTGCCAGCAGACGGACAGGGAATACGCAGTATTTT; CDR3 protein: CASRRTGNTQYF
J gene: TRBJ2-5; clone size: few; D gene: TRBD2; V gene: TRBV4-3; CDR3 DNA: TGCGCCAGCAGCCAAGGGGGAGCGGGGGGGTCAGAGACCCAGTACTTC; CDR3 protein: CASSQGGAGGSETQYF
J gene: TRBJ1-5; clone size: -; D gene: -; V gene: TRBV9; CDR3 DNA: TGTGCCAGCAGCGTAGGGGAGGGGCTCCGTCAGCCCCAGCATTTT; CDR3 protein: CASSVGEGLRQPQHF
J gene: TRBJ1-4; clone size: -; D gene: TRBD1; V gene: TRBV4-3; CDR3 DNA: TGCGCCAGCAGCCAAGCCCGGGACAGGACTAATGAAAAACTGTTTTTT; CDR3 protein: CASSQARDRTNEKLFF
J gene: TRBJ1-5; clone size: -; D gene: -; V gene: TRBV6-5; CDR3 DNA: TGTGCCAGCAGCCCCGAGGCATATAGCAATCAGCCCCAGCATTTT; CDR3 protein: CASSPEAYSNQPQHF
J gene: TRBJ2-7; clone size: -; D gene: -; V gene: TRBV6-5; CDR3 DNA: TGTGCCAGCAGTTACAATCAGGGTGTGGAGCAGTACTTC; CDR3 protein: CASSYNQGVEQYF
J gene: TRBJ2-7; clone size: once; D gene: TRBD1; V gene: TRBV4-3; CDR3 DNA: TGCGCCAGCAGCATTTACAGGGGCTACGAGCAGTACTTC; CDR3 protein: CASSIYRGYEQYF
J gene: TRBJ2-4; clone size: -; D gene: -; V gene: TRBV27; CDR3 DNA: TGTGCCAGCAGGCAAGGCCGGGACACCTCCTTAGCCAAAAACATTCAGTACTTC; CDR3 protein: CASRQGRDTSLAKNIQYF
J gene: TRBJ2-7; clone size: -; D gene: -; V gene: TRBV14; CDR3 DNA: TGTGCCAGCAGCCGAATAGACCGATACTACGAGCAGTACTTC; CDR3 protein: CASSRIDRYYEQYF
J gene: TRBJ2-3; clone size: -; D gene: -; V gene: TRBV5-1; CDR3 DNA: TGCGCCAGCAGCTTGGCCGGGGATACGCAGTATTTT; CDR3 protein: CASSLAGDTQYF
J gene: TRBJ2-1; clone size: -; D gene: TRBD2; V gene: TRBV7-9; CDR3 DNA: TGTGCCAGCAGCGTCGCGGGGGTGTACAATGAGCAGTTCTTC; CDR3 protein: CASSVAGVYNEQFF
J gene: TRBJ2-7; clone size: -; D gene: TRBD1; V gene: TRBV9; CDR3 DNA: TGTGCCAGCAGCGTCACCCCCTGGGGACAGGGGGTCTACGAGCAGTACTTC; CDR3 protein: CASSVTPWGQGVYEQYF
J gene: TRBJ1-5; clone size: -; D gene: -; V gene: TRBV7-8; CDR3 DNA: TGTGCCAGCAGCTTAGCGCTTTGGCATGCGGGTATTCAGCCCCAGCATTTT; CDR3 protein: CASSLALWHAGIQPQHF
J gene: TRBJ1-1; clone size: once; D gene: -; V gene: TRBV7-2; CDR3 DNA: TGTGCCAGCAGCTCACACACCGTGAACACTGAAGCTTTCTTT; CDR3 protein: CASSSHTVNTEAFF
J gene: TRBJ2-7; clone size: -; D gene: -; V gene: TRBV5-6; CDR3 DNA: TGTGCCAGCAGCTTGGCACAGACCTACGAGCAGTACTTC; CDR3 protein: CASSLAQTYEQYF
J gene: TRBJ2-3; clone size: -; D gene: -; V gene: TRBV9; CDR3 DNA: TGTGCCAGCAGCGTAGAGGCGAGGGTGGGCACAGATACGCAGTATTTT; CDR3 protein: CASSVEARVGTDTQYF
J gene: TRBJ1-1; clone size: -; D gene: -; V gene: TRBV13; CDR3 DNA: TGTGCCAGCAGCTCCGGGTTATCACCCCCTGAAGCTTTCTTT; CDR3 protein: CASSSGLSPPEAFF
J gene: TRBJ2-1; clone size: -; D gene: -; V gene: TRBV5-1; CDR3 DNA: TGCGCCAGCACAGCTAGAGAGGCGTACAATGAGCAGTTCTTC; CDR3 protein: CASTAREAYNEQFF
J gene: TRBJ2-1; clone size: -; D gene: -; V gene: TRBV10-3; CDR3 DNA: TGTGCCATGGGCGGGGGCCGATACAATGAGCAGTTCTTC; CDR3 protein: CAMGGGRYNEQFF